This TCR beta chain was captured by sequencing in a study of shared clonotypes between healthy human individuals. Study-wide results and caveats: Researchers sampled blood only, noting tissue repertoires likely differ.

On this clone: Antigen: not known.

Produced via immunoSEQ multiplex PCR; TCRdb's table is partial and in-frame only. The table shows roughly 510,000 clones, with around 79% occurring only once. Looked up from germline, CDR1 is MGHDK and CDR2 is SYGVNS. This CDR3 comprises 12 residues. Trimming removed 6 bases from V and 5 bases from J, with 9 bases in between. This clonotype originated in a woman between 40 and 50 years old in good health. Some clones in this sample may be carry-over from other donors' samples. V usage is TRBV25-1 and J usage is TRBJ2-3; a possible D gene is TRBD2 (5 bases). Sequencing was performed on PBMCs. CDR3 coding DNA: TGTGCCAGCAGGGCCAGCGGAGATACGCAGTATTTT. Its translation is CASRASGDTQYF.